The source of this TCR beta chain is a study of shared clonotypes between healthy human individuals. Study context: CD8 memory received one plate per donor, CD8 naive two, CD4 memory three and CD4 naive three. Study-wide findings and caveats: Rarefaction showed sorted-subset sequencing was incomplete despite large depth.

Looked up from germline, CDR1 is MNHNY and CDR2 is SVGAGI (reference sequence). V dropped 4 bases and J dropped 8; count of bases not matched to a gene: 12. This CDR3 spans 16 amino acids. This clone was observed a single time. Its antigen is not identified. Sorted-subset replicate PCR reactions were performed with approximately 0.2 ug DNA, corresponding to tens of thousands of T cell genomes. Only in-frame clones appear in the TCRdb table, and some are missing; sequencing was by immunoSEQ multiplex PCR. The sample has about 100,000 clones, approximately 75% seen once. The receptor comes from a man between 25 and 39 years old in good health. This rearrangement joins TRBV6-6 to TRBJ2-1; 9 bases line up with TRBD1. Sample: memory CD8+ T cells sorted from blood. Indicated subset: CD45RO+ cells pooled with CCR7-negative TemRA cells. The CDR3, as DNA: TGTGCCAGCAGTTCCTCCGCCGGGACAGGGTACGATGAGCAGTTCTTC. It is translated as CASSSSAGTGYDEQFF.